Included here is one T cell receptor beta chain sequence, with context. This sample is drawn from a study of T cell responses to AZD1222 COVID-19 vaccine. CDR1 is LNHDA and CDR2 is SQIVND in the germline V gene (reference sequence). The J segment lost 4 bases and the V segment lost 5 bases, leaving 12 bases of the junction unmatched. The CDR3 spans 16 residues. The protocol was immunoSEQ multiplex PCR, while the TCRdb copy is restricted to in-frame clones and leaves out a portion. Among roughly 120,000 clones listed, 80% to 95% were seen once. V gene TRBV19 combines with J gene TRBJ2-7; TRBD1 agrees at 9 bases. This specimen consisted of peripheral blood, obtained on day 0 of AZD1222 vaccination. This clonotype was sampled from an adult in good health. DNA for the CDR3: TGTGCCAGTAGTGCCAATCCGGGACAGGGTGTATACGAGCAGTACTTC. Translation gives CASSANPGQGVYEQYF.